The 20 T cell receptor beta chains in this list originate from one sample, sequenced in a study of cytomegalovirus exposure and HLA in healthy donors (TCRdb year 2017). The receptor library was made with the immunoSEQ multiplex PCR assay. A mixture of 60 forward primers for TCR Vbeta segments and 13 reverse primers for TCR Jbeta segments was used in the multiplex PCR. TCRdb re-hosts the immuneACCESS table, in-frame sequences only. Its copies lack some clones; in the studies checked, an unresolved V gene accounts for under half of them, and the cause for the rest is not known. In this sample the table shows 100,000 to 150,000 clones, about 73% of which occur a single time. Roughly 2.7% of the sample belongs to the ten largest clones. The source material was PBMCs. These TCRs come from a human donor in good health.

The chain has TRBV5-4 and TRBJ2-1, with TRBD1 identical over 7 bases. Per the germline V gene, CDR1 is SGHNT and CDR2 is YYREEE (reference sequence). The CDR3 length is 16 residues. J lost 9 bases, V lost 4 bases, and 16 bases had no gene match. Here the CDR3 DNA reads TGTGCCAGCAGCCCAAAATTCGGGACAGCTGATATTGAGCAGTTCTTC. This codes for CASSPKFGTADIEQFF.

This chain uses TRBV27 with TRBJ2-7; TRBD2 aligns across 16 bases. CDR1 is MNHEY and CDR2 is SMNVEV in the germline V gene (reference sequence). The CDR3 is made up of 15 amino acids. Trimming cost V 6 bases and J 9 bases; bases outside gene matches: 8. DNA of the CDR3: TGTGCCAGCAGCAACGGGACTAGCGGGAGGGCCGGGCAGTACTTC. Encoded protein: CASSNGTSGRAGQYF.

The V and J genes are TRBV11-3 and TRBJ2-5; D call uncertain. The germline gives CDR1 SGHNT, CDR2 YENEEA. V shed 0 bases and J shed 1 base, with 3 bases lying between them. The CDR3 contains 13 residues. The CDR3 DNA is TGTGCCAGCAGCTTAGACTTCCAAGAGACCCAGTACTTC. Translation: CASSLDFQETQYF.

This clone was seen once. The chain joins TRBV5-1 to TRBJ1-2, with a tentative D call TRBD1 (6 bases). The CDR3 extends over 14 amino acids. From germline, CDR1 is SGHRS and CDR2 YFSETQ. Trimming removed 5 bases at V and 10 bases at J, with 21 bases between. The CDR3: CASRLDGTLAPYTF. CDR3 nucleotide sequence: TGCGCCAGCAGACTCGACGGGACATTGGCTCCCTACACCTTC. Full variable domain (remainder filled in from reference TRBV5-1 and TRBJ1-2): KAGVTQTPRYLIKTRGQQVTLSCSPISGHRSVSWYQQTPGQGLQFLFEYFSETQRNKGNFPGRFSGRQFSNSRSEMNVSTLELGDSALYLCASRLDGTLAPYTFGSGTRLTVV.

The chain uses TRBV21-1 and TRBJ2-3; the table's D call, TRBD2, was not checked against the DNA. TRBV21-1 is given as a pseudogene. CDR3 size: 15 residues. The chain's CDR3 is CASSTWAGAPDTQYF. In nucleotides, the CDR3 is TGTGCCAGCAGCACTTGGGCGGGAGCCCCAGATACGCAGTATTTT.

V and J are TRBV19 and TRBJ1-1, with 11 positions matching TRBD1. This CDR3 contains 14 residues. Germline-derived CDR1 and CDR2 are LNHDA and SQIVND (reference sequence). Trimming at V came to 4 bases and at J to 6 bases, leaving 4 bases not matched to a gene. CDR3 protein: CASSTGQGDSEAFF. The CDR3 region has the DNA TGTGCCAGTAGTACGGGACAGGGGGATTCTGAAGCTTTCTTT.

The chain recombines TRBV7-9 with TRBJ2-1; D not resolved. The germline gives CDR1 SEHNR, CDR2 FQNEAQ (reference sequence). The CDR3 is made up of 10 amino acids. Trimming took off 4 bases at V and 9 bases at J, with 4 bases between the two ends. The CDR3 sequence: CASSSCEQFF. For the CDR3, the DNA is TGTGCCAGCAGCTCGTGTGAGCAGTTCTTC. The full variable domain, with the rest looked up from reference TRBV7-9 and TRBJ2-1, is DTGVSQNPRHKITKRGQNVTFRCDPISEHNRLYWYRQTLGQGPEFLTYFQNEAQLEKSRLLSDRFSAERPKGSFSTLEIQRTEQGDSAMYLCASSSCEQFFGPGTRLTVL.

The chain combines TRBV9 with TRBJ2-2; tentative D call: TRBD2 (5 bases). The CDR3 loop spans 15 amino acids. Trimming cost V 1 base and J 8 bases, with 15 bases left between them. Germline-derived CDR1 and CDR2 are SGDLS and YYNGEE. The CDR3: CASSVRADPRGELFF. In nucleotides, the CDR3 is TGTGCCAGCAGCGTAAGAGCGGACCCCAGGGGGGAGCTGTTTTTT.

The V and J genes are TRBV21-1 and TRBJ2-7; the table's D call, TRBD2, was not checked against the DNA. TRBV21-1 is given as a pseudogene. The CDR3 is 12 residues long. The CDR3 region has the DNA TGTGCCAGCCCCGGGGGGACCTACGAGCAGTACTTC. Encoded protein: CASPGGTYEQYF.

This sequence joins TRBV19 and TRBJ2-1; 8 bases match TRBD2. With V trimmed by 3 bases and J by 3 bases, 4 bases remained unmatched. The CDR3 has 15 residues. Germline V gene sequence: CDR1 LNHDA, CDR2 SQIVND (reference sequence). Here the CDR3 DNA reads TGTGCCAGTAGTATGCGGGGGGCATACTACAATGAGCAGTTCTTC. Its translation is CASSMRGAYYNEQFF.

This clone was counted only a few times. CDR3 bases: TGTGCCAGCAGCCGGCTAGCGGACCCCACGACAGATACGCAGTATTTT. Its protein is CASSRLADPTTDTQYF. V usage is TRBV7-9 and J usage is TRBJ2-3; 7 bases fit TRBD2. J was trimmed by 3 bases and V by 5 bases; bases with no gene match: 11. The V gene's germline CDR1 is SEHNR and CDR2 FQNEAQ (reference sequence). This CDR3 comprises 16 residues.

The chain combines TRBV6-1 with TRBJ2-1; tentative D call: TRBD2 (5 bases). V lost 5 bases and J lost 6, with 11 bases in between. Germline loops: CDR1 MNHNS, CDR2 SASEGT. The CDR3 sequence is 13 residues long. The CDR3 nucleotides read TGTGCCAGCAGTCCTGGGAGAGTCAATGAGCAGTTCTTC. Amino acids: CASSPGRVNEQFF.

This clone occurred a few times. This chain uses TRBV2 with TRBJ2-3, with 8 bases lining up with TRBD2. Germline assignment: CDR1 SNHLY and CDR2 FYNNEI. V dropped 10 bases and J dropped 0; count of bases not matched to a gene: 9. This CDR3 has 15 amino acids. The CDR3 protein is CANTGSGKSTDTQYF. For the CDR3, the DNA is TGTGCCAATACTGGTAGCGGGAAGAGCACAGATACGCAGTATTTT.

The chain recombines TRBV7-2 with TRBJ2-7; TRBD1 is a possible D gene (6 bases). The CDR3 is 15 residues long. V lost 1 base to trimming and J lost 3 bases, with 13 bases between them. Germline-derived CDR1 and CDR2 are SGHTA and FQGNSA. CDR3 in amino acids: CASSLVRTVDYEQYF. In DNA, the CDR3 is TGTGCCAGCAGCTTAGTGAGGACAGTGGACTACGAGCAGTACTTC.

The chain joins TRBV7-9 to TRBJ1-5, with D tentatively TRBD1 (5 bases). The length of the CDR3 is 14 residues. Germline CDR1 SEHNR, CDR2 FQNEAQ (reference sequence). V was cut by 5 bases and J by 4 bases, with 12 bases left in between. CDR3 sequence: CASSIDSTNQPQHF. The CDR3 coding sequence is TGTGCCAGCAGCATAGACAGTACTAATCAGCCCCAGCATTTT.

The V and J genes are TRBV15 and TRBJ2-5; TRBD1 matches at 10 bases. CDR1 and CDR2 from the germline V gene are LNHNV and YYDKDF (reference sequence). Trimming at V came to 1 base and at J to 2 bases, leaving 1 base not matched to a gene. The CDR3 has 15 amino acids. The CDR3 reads CATSRGDRGQETQYF. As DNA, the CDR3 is TGTGCCACCAGCAGAGGGGACAGGGGACAAGAGACCCAGTACTTC.

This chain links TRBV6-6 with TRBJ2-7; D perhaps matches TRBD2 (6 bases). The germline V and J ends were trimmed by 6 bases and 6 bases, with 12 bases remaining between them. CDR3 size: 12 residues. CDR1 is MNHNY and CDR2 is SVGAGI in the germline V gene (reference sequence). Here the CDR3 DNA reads TGTGCCAGCAGCTGCCCCGGGGGCGAGCAGTACTTC. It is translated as CASSCPGGEQYF.

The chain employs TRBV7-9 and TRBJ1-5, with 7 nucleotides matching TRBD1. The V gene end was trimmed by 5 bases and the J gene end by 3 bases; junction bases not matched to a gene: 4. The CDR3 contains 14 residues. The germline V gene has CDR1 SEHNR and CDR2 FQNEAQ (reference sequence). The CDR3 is CASSEGGFNQPQHF. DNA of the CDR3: TGTGCCAGCAGCGAAGGGGGCTTCAATCAGCCCCAGCATTTT.

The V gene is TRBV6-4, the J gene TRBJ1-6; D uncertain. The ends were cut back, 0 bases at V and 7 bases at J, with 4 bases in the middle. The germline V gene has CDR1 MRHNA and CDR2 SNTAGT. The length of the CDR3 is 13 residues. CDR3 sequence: CASSDSTNSPLHF. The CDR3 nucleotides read TGTGCCAGCAGTGACTCTACAAATTCACCCCTCCACTTT.

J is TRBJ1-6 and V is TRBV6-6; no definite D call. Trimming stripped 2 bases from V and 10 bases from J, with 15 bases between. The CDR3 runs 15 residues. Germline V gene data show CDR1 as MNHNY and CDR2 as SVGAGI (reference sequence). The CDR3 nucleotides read TGTGCCAGCAGTTACGGAAATAGCGCGGGGTCACCCCTCCACTTT. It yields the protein CASSYGNSAGSPLHF.